The present TCR beta chain was sequenced within a study of blood T cells in healthy people across ages. In germline, CDR1 is SQVTM, CDR2 ANQGSEA. The CDR3 sequence is 13 residues long. V trimming: 6 bases; J trimming: 3 bases; junction bases outside the gene matches: 7. Next came a second PCR, run for 7 to 11 cycles, which used a sample-barcoded 5' primer along with a J-beta primer mix. One entry per CDR3 protein, called by TCRdb with MiXCR from the 5' RACE reads. The profile shows around 1,000,000 distinct CDR3 sequences, approximately 25% of them singletons. The same sample was also studied in work on T cells of mothers and their children. This second study says: Addition of sample barcodes and 2-4 random nucleotides occurred through the M1S primer of the second PCR.

J is TRBJ1-2 and V is TRBV29-1, with 7 bases aligning to TRBD1. The sequence was collected from a girl aged 2 to 9 in good health. Source material: blood. The CDR3 loop is CSVRNRGDYGYTF. The DNA for the CDR3 is TGCAGCGTGCGGAACAGGGGCGACTATGGCTACACCTTC.